The clone carrying this TCR beta chain was seen repeatedly, ten times or more. Its antigen is not identified. These data originate in a study of regulatory T cells in long-lasting Graves disease. Study-level information: New Graves' disease cases had less than 3 months of antithyroid drugs.

The CDR3 runs 17 residues. The V and J ends lost 6 bases and 0 bases respectively, with 20 bases between them. Germline lookup yields CDR1 KGHSH and CDR2 LQKENI. Researchers made TCR beta libraries by using iRepertoire HTBI primers and running Arm-PCR on CDR3 regions. TCRdb re-analysed the multiplex PCR reads in MiXCR, keeping a single row per CDR3 protein. The sample includes about 460,000 distinct CDR3 sequences, approximately 14% seen only once; the top ten take approximately 15%. Points from the study as a whole: It was in persistent disease that TRBV28, TRBJ1-2 and TRBJ2-5 were favored. Study was limited to peripheral blood, excluding thyroid tissue.

This sample's time point: newly diagnosed GD, antithyroid drugs for less than 3 months. From PBMCs, RNA was extracted and then used to make the TCR library. These data were likewise used in another study, on T cells in Graves' hyperthyroidism and ophthalmopathy. That report notes: Newly diagnosed hyperthyroidism, duration under 2 months, in patients aged 18 to 65.

The sequencing used peripheral blood mononuclear cells (PBMCs), collected at new diagnosis, from a patient treated with antithyroid drugs. The TCR sequence derives from a woman aged 50 to 65 with Graves disease. This sequence joins TRBV18 and TRBJ1-2; the D gene is possibly TRBD1 (5 bases). In nucleotides, the CDR3 is TGTGCCAGCTCCACCCTTCCCACAGGCCTAACTAACTATGGCTACACCTTC. Its protein product is CASSTLPTGLTNYGYTF.